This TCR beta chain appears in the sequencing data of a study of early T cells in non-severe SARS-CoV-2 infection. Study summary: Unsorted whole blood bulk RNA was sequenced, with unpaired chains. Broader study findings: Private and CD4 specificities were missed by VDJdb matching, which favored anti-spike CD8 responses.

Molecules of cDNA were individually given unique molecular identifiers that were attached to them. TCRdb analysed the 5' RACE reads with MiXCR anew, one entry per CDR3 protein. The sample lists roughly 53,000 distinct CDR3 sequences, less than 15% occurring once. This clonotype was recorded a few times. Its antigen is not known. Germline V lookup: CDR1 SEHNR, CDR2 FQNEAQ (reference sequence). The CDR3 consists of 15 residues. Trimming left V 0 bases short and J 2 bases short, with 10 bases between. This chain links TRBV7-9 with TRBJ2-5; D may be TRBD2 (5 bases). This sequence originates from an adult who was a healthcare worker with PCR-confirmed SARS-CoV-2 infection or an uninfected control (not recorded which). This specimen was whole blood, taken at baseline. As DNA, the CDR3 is TGTGCCAGCAGCTTAGCGGGAGCTCGGCAAGAGACCCAGTACTTC. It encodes CASSLAGARQETQYF.